This T cell receptor (beta chain) was sequenced for a study of regulatory T cells in long-lasting Graves disease. General study points: Persistent patients shared more public clonotypes (under 3,000) than newly diagnosed patients (approximately 1,000).

As concerns this clonotype: The antigen remains unidentified.

Both iRepertoire HTBI primers and Arm-PCR of CDR3 regions were used to build the TCR beta libraries. Original data processing: Looking across samples, the authors found approximately 60 TRBV and 14 to 15 TRBJ segments. TCRdb reprocessed the multiplex PCR reads via MiXCR and lists one record per CDR3 protein. The V and J calls and clone size are TCRdb's, not the authors'. The profile shows under 700,000 distinct CDR3 sequences, 15% to 20% of them singletons. The CDR3 is made up of 14 amino acids. CDR1 and CDR2 from the germline V gene are SNHLY and FYNNEI. V lost 6 bases and J lost 5, with 13 bases in between. This sample's time point: newly diagnosed GD, antithyroid drugs for less than 3 months. Extracted RNA from PBMCs served as the source of the TCR library. The same data also went into a second study, on T cells in Graves' hyperthyroidism and ophthalmopathy.

The sequence was collected from a woman aged 35-65 years with Graves disease. The V call is TRBV2, the J call TRBJ2-2; D is undetermined. The starting material was peripheral blood mononuclear cells (PBMCs), obtained at new diagnosis, from a patient treated with antithyroid drugs. The CDR3 nucleotides read TGTGCCAGCAGCCCTGATTTCGGAACCGGGGAGCTGTTTTTT. Protein: CASSPDFGTGELFF.